The 14 T cell receptor beta chains reported below all come from one sample, sequenced in a study of human T cells and chemical hapten exposure. Via MiXCR, TCRdb re-called the RACE reads, giving one row per CDR3 protein. This sample has just over 350,000 distinct CDR3 sequences; around 6% occur once, and the top ten carry about 5.6%. Indicated time point: patch test 2, 6 weeks after DPC sensitization. As for treatment: therapeutic diphenylcyclopropenone sensitization with weekly scalp DPC. The sequences come from whole blood, collected in connection with sensitization to the hapten diphenylcyclopropenone (DPC). These receptors were obtained from a woman between 18 and 29 years old with alopecia areata. Some clones in this sample may be carry-over from other donors' samples.

This clonotype occurred many times. The genes are TRBV2 and TRBJ1-6; D is unresolved. V dropped 4 bases and J dropped 7 bases, with 5 bases sitting between them. The germline gives CDR1 SNHLY, CDR2 FYNNEI. This CDR3 region has 12 residues. CDR3 nucleotide sequence: TGTGCCAGCAGTGGGGAGAATTCACCCCTCCACTTT. Protein: CASSGENSPLHF. The variable domain in full, completed from reference TRBV2 and TRBJ1-6, reads EPEVTQTPSHQVTQMGQEVILRCVPISNHLYFYWYRQILGQKVEFLVSFYNNEISEKSEIFDDQFSVERPDGSNFTLKIRSTKLEDSAMYFCASSGENSPLHFGNGTRLTVT.

The J gene is TRBJ2-1, the V gene TRBV4-1, with TRBD1 matching over 9 bases. Germline-derived CDR1 and CDR2 are MGHRA and YSYEKL. The CDR3 runs to 17 residues. The V and J ends lost 6 bases and 5 bases, in that order; junction bases with no gene match: 14. This CDR3 is CASRSIRRDRENNEQFF. Here the CDR3 DNA reads TGCGCCAGCAGGTCCATCCGCCGGGACAGGGAGAACAATGAGCAGTTCTTC.

This clonotype was detected many times. The rearrangement uses TRBV5-1 and TRBJ1-2; D not resolved. CDR1 and CDR2 from the germline V gene are SGHRS and YFSETQ. Trimming took 0 bases from V and 4 from J, leaving 10 bases between them. CDR3 length equals 14 residues. In DNA form, the CDR3 reads TGCGCCAGCAGCTTGGAGCCGGGATCCTATGGCTACACCTTC. Protein product: CASSLEPGSYGYTF.

A few counts support this clonotype. This chain links TRBV5-1 with TRBJ2-5, with 12 bases fitting TRBD2. The length of the CDR3 is 16 residues. Germline V gives CDR1 SGHRS, CDR2 YFSETQ. With V trimmed by 0 bases and J by 2 bases, 2 bases remained unmatched. The CDR3 spells CASSLGTSGEQETQYF. CDR3 DNA: TGCGCCAGCAGCTTGGGGACTAGCGGGGAGCAAGAGACCCAGTACTTC. The full variable domain, its missing parts supplied by reference TRBV5-1 and TRBJ2-5, is KAGVTQTPRYLIKTRGQQVTLSCSPISGHRSVSWYQQTPGQGLQFLFEYFSETQRNKGNFPGRFSGRQFSNSRSEMNVSTLELGDSALYLCASSLGTSGEQETQYFGPGTRLLVL.

This clonotype was counted a few times. The DNA is omitted, as the CDR3 cannot be located on it reliably, and the CDR3 follows TCRdb's listing. CDR3 amino acids: CASSSLRARDTQYF. V usage is TRBV7-9 and J usage is TRBJ2-3; the listed D gene, TRBD2, was not tested against the DNA. Germline loops: CDR1 SEHNR, CDR2 FQNEAQ (reference sequence). The CDR3 length equals 14 residues, ends included.

In this sample, this clonotype turned up many times. This chain connects TRBV6-1 to TRBJ1-2, with D unresolved. V was clipped by 9 bases and J by 1 base, with 6 bases between them. This CDR3 is built from 11 residues. The germline gives CDR1 MNHNS, CDR2 SASEGT. This chain's CDR3 is CASQDNYGYTF. For the CDR3, the DNA is TGTGCCAGTCAGGATAACTATGGCTACACCTTC.

The rearrangement uses TRBV5-4 and TRBJ2-7; the D is unclear. The CDR3 extends over 14 amino acids. In germline, CDR1 is SGHNT, CDR2 YYREEE (reference sequence). V lost 4 bases, J lost 5 bases, and 16 bases lay in between. CDR3 sequence (DNA): TGTGCCAGCAGCATCAGGAACCCCCTCCACGAGCAGTACTTC. Its translation is CASSIRNPLHEQYF.

There are a few counts of this clonotype. V usage is TRBV2 and J usage is TRBJ2-5; TRBD1 is a possible D gene (6 bases). The V gene's germline CDR1 is SNHLY and CDR2 FYNNEI. The CDR3 covers 14 residues. With 5 bases removed from V and 1 base from J, the gap between germline ends came to 11 bases. The CDR3 protein is CASSPDSSQETQYF. For the CDR3, the DNA is TGTGCCAGCAGTCCGGACAGTAGCCAAGAGACCCAGTACTTC.

The rearrangement joins TRBV6-2 or TRBV6-3 to TRBJ2-3; D possibly corresponds to TRBD2 (6 bases). Germline V gives CDR1 MNHEY, CDR2 SVGEGT. The CDR3 loop spans 15 amino acids. V shed 0 bases and J shed 3 bases, with 10 bases lying between them. CDR3 sequence reads: CASSYSELATDTQYF. The CDR3 DNA reads TGTGCCAGCAGTTACTCGGAGCTAGCGACAGATACGCAGTATTTT.

This clonotype came up a few times. The chain carries TRBV4-1 and TRBJ2-7; D not certain. Between the trimmed V and J ends, which lost 1 base and 3 bases, there was a span of 19 bases. The germline gives CDR1 MGHRA, CDR2 YSYEKL. CDR3 length equals 17 residues. In nucleotides, the CDR3 is TGCGCCAGCAGCCAAGTAGACATGGGTTTTAGTGGCTACGAGCAGTACTTC. This sequence encodes CASSQVDMGFSGYEQYF.

This clonotype came up a few times. In DNA, the CDR3 is TGCGCCAGCAGACGCCCAGGGTACAGGGACCAAGAGACCCAGTACTTC. Its translation is CASRRPGYRDQETQYF. The chain is built from TRBV5-1 and TRBJ2-5; tentatively, D is TRBD1 (6 bases). The V gene lost 5 bases and the J gene lost 0 bases, with 17 bases spanning the gap. Germline assignment: CDR1 SGHRS and CDR2 YFSETQ. The CDR3 is made up of 16 amino acids.

This clonotype was seen at least ten times. The genes are TRBV21-1 and TRBJ2-5; the table's D call of TRBD1 was not tested on the DNA. TRBV21-1 is an annotated pseudogene. This CDR3 has 13 amino acids. The CDR3 sequence is CASTRGGDRAQYF. CDR3 bases: TGTGCCAGCACCCGAGGAGGGGACAGGGCCCAGTACTTC.

This clonotype was recorded a few times. CDR3 bases: TGTGCCAGCAGCTTGGTACGGCTAGGAGGGGGCCAAGAGACCCAGTACTTC. This codes for CASSLVRLGGGQETQYF. The gene calls are TRBV5-6 and TRBJ2-5, with D perhaps assigned TRBD1 or TRBD2 (6 bases each). The germline gives CDR1 SGHDT, CDR2 YYEEEE. The V end lost 0 bases, the J end lost 1 base, and 16 bases lay between the germline ends. CDR3 length: 17 amino acids.

This clonotype was seen repeatedly, ten times or more. The chain recombines TRBV5-1 with TRBJ1-5, with unresolved D. Looked up from germline, CDR1 is SGHRS and CDR2 is YFSETQ. This CDR3 has 13 amino acids. Trimming removed 0 bases from V and 5 bases from J, with 6 bases in between. This CDR3 reads CASSLDADQPQHF. The CDR3 DNA sequence: TGCGCCAGCAGCTTGGACGCGGATCAGCCCCAGCATTTT.